The rows below give T cell receptor beta chains drawn from one sample of a study of response to subunit inactivated influenza vaccine. TCRdb reanalysed the RT-PCR reads using MiXCR and keeps one entry per CDR3 protein. The sample lists roughly 500,000 distinct CDR3 sequences, approximately 22% occurring once. These sequences were also reported in another study, on T cells expressing NK-cell markers.

The material sequenced was CD4+ T cells sorted from PBMCs, taken 12 days after vaccination. Every receptor here comes from a middle-aged man who received an inactivated influenza vaccine. Both conserved end residues are trimmed from each CDR3.

V gene	CDR3 protein
TRBV11-2	ASRIGWTVTYEQY
TRBV5-4	ASSLGPAGGSYEQY
TRBV29-1	SASVGQLYNEQF
TRBV5-1	ASSPGLAGVYRSRSGANVLT
TRBV4-1	ASSQARLAGGDTGELF
TRBV28	ASRSGTGLRYT
TRBV12-3/TRBV12-4	ASSLRMGAQY
TRBV5-1	ANSPGQGEQY
TRBV20-1	SASPLAFGV
TRBV29-1	SVRTSGRAGADTQY
TRBV2	ASSNGGGGSYEQY
TRBV12-3/TRBV12-4	ASTVGTAWERNYEQY
TRBV6-1	ASRPRDRGNTIY
TRBV29-1	SVDGGYT
TRBV7-9	ASSLEWGQPQH
TRBV5-1	ASSLVPGQGQPQH
TRBV20-1	SARDGLNNEQF
TRBV6-2/TRBV6-3	ASSPMKGDEQF
TRBV20-1	SARVPLLRDTQY
TRBV7-9	ASSSFSRPYNEQF
TRBV15	ATTEGGRQETQY
TRBV11-2	ASSQTIAGGTDTQY
TRBV12-3/TRBV12-4	ASSSDLTSTDTQY
TRBV7-2	ASSSPLAGHIQY
TRBV11-2	ASSLDQGPGFGYT
TRBV20-1	SAIQLAGAGKETQY
TRBV20-1	RVGFNEQF
TRBV20-1	SARSARATNEKLF
TRBV15	ATSRWRGASPLH
TRBV12-3/TRBV12-4	ASSSGQGSQPQH
TRBV2	ASYYRGNTEAF
TRBV5-1	ASSLRGIGYNEQF
TRBV11-3	ASSPDRWAYEQY
TRBV2	ASTDPQGGGTDTQY